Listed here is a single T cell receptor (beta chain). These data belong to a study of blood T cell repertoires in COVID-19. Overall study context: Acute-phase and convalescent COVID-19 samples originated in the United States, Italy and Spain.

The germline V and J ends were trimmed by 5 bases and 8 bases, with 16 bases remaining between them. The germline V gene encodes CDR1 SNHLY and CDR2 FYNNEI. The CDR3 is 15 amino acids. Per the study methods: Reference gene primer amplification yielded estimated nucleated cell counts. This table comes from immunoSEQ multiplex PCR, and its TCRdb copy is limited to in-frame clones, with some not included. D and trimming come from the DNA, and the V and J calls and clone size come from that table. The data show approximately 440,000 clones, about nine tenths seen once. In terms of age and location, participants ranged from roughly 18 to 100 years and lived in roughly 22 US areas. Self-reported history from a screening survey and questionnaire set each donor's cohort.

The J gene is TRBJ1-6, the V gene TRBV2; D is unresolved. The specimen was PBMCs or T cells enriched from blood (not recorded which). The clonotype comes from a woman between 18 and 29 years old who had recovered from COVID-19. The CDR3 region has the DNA TGTGCCAGCAGTAGATGGGAGGCAGATGATTCACCCCTCCACTTT. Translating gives CASSRWEADDSPLHF.